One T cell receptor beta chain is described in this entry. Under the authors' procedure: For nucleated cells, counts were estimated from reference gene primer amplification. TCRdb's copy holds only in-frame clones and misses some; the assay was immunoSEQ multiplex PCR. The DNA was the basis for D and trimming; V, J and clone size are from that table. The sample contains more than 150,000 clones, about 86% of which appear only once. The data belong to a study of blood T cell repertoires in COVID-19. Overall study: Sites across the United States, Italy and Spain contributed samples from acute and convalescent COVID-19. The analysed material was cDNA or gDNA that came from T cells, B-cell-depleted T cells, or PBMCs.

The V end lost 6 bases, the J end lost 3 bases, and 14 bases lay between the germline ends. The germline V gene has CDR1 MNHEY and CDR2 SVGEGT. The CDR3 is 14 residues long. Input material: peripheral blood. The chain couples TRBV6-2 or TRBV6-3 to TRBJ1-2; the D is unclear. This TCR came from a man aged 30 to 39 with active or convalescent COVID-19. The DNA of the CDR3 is TGTGCCAGCAGCTCATTGGCGGCCGACTATGGCTACACCTTC. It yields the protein CASSSLAADYGYTF.